One and the same sample provided the 21 T cell receptor beta chains below, sequenced in a study of response to subunit inactivated influenza vaccine. One entry per CDR3 protein results from TCRdb running MiXCR on the RT-PCR reads. This table holds more than 500,000 distinct CDR3 sequences, 11% found once. This same sample was also part of a study on T cells expressing NK-cell markers. This second study says: The authors generated TCR beta cDNA through 5'RACE template switching with UMIs.

The material was PBMCs from blood, obtained on the day of vaccination. The receptors come from a man aged 50-59 years who received an inactivated influenza vaccine.

This clonotype was seen a handful of times. The chain has TRBV11-1 and TRBJ2-4, with 9 bases that match TRBD1. This CDR3 region has 18 residues. Germline V CDR1 and CDR2: SGHAT, FQDESV (reference sequence). V shed 4 bases, J shed 0 bases, and the junction held 10 bases outside the gene matches. This CDR3 is CASSSGQGDSPAKNIQYF. DNA for the CDR3: TGTGCCAGCAGCTCGGGACAGGGTGATTCCCCAGCCAAAAACATTCAGTACTTC.

This clonotype was observed many times. The chain carries TRBV24-1 and TRBJ2-5, with unresolved D. Trimming took off 4 bases at V and 1 base at J, with 12 bases between the two ends. The germline V gene encodes CDR1 KGHDR and CDR2 SFDVKD. The CDR3 length is 15 residues. The CDR3 coding sequence is TGTGCCACCAGTGACCGACGTGATCTCCAAGAGACCCAGTACTTC. Translation: CATSDRRDLQETQYF.

In this sample, this clonotype turned up many times. V and J are TRBV28 and TRBJ1-5; D is unresolved. This CDR3 has 12 residues. Germline CDR1 reads MDHEN; CDR2 reads SYDVKM. V was pared by 1 base and J by 6 bases, with 4 bases between. CDR3 sequence (DNA): TGTGCCAGCAGTTTATTAAGTCAGCCCCAGCATTTT. Translation gives CASSLLSQPQHF. The whole variable domain, remainder taken from reference TRBV28 and TRBJ1-5, is DVKVTQSSRYLVKRTGEKVFLECVQDMDHENMFWYRQDPGLGLRLIYFSYDVKMKEKGDIPEGYSVSREKKERFSLILESASTNQTSMYLCASSLLSQPQHFGDGTRLSIL.

In its sample, this clonotype was seen a few times. The chain combines TRBV6-5 with TRBJ2-7; weak D call: TRBD1 (6 bases). This CDR3 is 15 amino acids long. Germline-derived CDR1 and CDR2 are MNHEY and SVGAGI. The V end lost 0 bases, the J end lost 3 bases, and 12 bases lay between the germline ends. CDR3: CASSYSLDRRYEQYF. The DNA of the CDR3 is TGTGCCAGCAGTTACTCTCTAGACAGGCGCTACGAGCAGTACTTC.

The table lists this clonotype with a few counts. The chain uses TRBV12-3 or TRBV12-4 and TRBJ2-7, with unresolved D. The germline V and J ends were trimmed by 6 bases and 6 bases, with 15 bases remaining between them. This CDR3 region has 13 residues. The CDR3 bases are TGTGCCAGCAGAGCTCGAAGGGTGTCCGAGCAGTACTTC. It codes for CASRARRVSEQYF.

The V call is TRBV29-1, the J call TRBJ2-3, with a possible D match to TRBD1 (6 bases). This CDR3 is built from 13 residues. V shed 7 bases and J shed 3 bases, with 14 bases lying between them. Germline V CDR1 and CDR2: SQVTM, ANQGSEA. As DNA, the CDR3 is TGCAGCGCAAACAGGGTGGAGACAGATACGCAGTATTTT. This gives the protein CSANRVETDTQYF.

The chain recombines TRBV5-1 with TRBJ2-3; 12 bases line up with TRBD2. Unmatched junction bases numbered 3, after V lost 0 bases and J lost 4 bases. The CDR3 contains 16 residues. The germline V gene encodes CDR1 SGHRS and CDR2 YFSETQ. As DNA, the CDR3 is TGCGCCAGCAGCTTGGGGACTAGCGGGAAGGCAGATACGCAGTATTTT. This codes for CASSLGTSGKADTQYF.

V usage is TRBV5-1 and J usage is TRBJ2-1; D perhaps matches TRBD2 (5 bases). CDR3 size: 14 residues. Germline CDR1 is SGHRS and CDR2 is YFSETQ. V lost 4 bases to trimming and J lost 6 bases, with 14 bases between them. This CDR3 reads CASSPGIPANEQFF. The CDR3 nucleotides read TGCGCCAGCAGCCCCGGGATCCCTGCCAATGAGCAGTTCTTC. Full variable domain (rest looked up from reference TRBV5-1 and TRBJ2-1): KAGVTQTPRYLIKTRGQQVTLSCSPISGHRSVSWYQQTPGQGLQFLFEYFSETQRNKGNFPGRFSGRQFSNSRSEMNVSTLELGDSALYLCASSPGIPANEQFFGPGTRLTVL.

This clonotype was detected a few times. This chain connects TRBV7-9 to TRBJ1-5; TRBD1 might be the D (5 bases). V lost 5 bases, J lost 5 bases, and 19 bases lay in between. Germline values: CDR1 SEHNR, CDR2 FQNEAQ (reference sequence). The CDR3 extends over 16 amino acids. The CDR3 loop reads CASSASEGLRHQPQHF. Here the CDR3 DNA reads TGTGCCAGCAGCGCATCTGAGGGGTTAAGGCATCAGCCCCAGCATTTT.

This clonotype was seen only a few times. The chain recombines TRBV20-1 with TRBJ2-2, with D tentatively TRBD1 (6 bases). CDR3 length: 15 residues. Trimming took 2 bases from V and 0 from J, leaving 10 bases between them. Germline CDR1 is DFQATT and CDR2 is SNEGSKA (reference sequence). The CDR3 nucleotides read TGCAGTGCTAGAAGGGGGACCGCGAACACCGGGGAGCTGTTTTTT. Protein product: CSARRGTANTGELFF.

This clonotype appeared a few times. The chain employs TRBV3-1 and TRBJ2-1; 8 bases fit TRBD2. There are 14 residues in the CDR3. Unmatched junction bases numbered 3, after V lost 1 base and J lost 7 bases. Germline CDR1 and CDR2: LGHDT and YNNKEL (reference sequence). The CDR3 region has the DNA TGTGCCAGCAGCCAAGCAGCTAGCGGGAATGAGCAGTTCTTC. It codes for CASSQAASGNEQFF.

The rearrangement links TRBV12-3 or TRBV12-4 to TRBJ1-1, with TRBD1 matching over 7 bases. Trimming cost V 4 bases and J 11 bases; bases outside gene matches: 10. The CDR3 is 13 amino acids. The CDR3 nucleotides read TGTGCCAGCAGTTCCTTACAGGGGTCAGGGGCTTTCTTT. Protein sequence: CASSSLQGSGAFF.

The sample holds a few counts of this clonotype. The chain links TRBV5-1 to TRBJ2-2; D is unresolved. The CDR3 has 16 amino acids. CDR1 is SGHRS, CDR2 YFSETQ, per germline. V gave up 0 bases and J gave up 3 bases, with 12 bases separating them. As DNA, the CDR3 is TGCGCCAGCAGCTTGGCCCTAAACCGGGACACCGGGGAGCTGTTTTTT. Encoded protein: CASSLALNRDTGELFF.

This clonotype came up a few times. The chain uses TRBV2 and TRBJ2-2; maybe TRBD2 (5 bases). The CDR3 spans 12 residues. Germline V gene lookup returns CDR1 SNHLY and CDR2 FYNNEI. Deletions cut 7 bases from V and 7 bases from J, with 10 bases between. The CDR3 nucleotides read TGTGCCAGCAAAAGGGAGAGCGGGGAGCTGTTTTTT. Translated: CASKRESGELFF. The full variable domain, its missing parts supplied by reference TRBV2 and TRBJ2-2, is EPEVTQTPSHQVTQMGQEVILRCVPISNHLYFYWYRQILGQKVEFLVSFYNNEISEKSEIFDDQFSVERPDGSNFTLKIRSTKLEDSAMYFCASKRESGELFFGEGSRLTVL.

There are a few counts of this clonotype. The chain carries TRBV4-1 and TRBJ2-2, with D perhaps TRBD1 (6 bases). CDR1 MGHRA and CDR2 YSYEKL come from the germline V gene. This CDR3 region has 15 residues. Trimming took 3 bases from V and 3 from J, leaving 11 bases between them. The CDR3 region is CASSQTDSYTGELFF. The CDR3 DNA reads TGCGCCAGCAGCCAGACGGACAGCTACACCGGGGAGCTGTTTTTT.

At least ten counts were recorded for this clonotype. V and J are TRBV12-3 or TRBV12-4 and TRBJ2-1; a weak D match, TRBD1 (6 bases). This CDR3 spans 17 amino acids. Trimming left V 6 bases short and J 0 bases short, with 18 bases between. CDR3 DNA sequence: TGTGCCAGCAGATCAAGGCCCAGGGGCAGCTCCTACAATGAGCAGTTCTTC. This sequence encodes CASRSRPRGSSYNEQFF.

This clonotype came up many times. The J gene is TRBJ2-1, the V gene TRBV12-3 or TRBV12-4; TRBD2 matches at 9 bases. J was trimmed by 7 bases and V by 1 base; bases with no gene match: 5. This CDR3 contains 15 residues. CDR3 in amino acids: CASSLGSGSGNEQFF. The DNA of the CDR3 is TGTGCCAGCAGTTTAGGTAGCGGGAGTGGTAATGAGCAGTTCTTC.

This clonotype has more than one count but fewer than ten. This rearrangement joins TRBV6-4 to TRBJ2-3, with a weak D call TRBD2 (6 bases). V lost 5 bases and J lost 4, with 10 bases in between. This CDR3 comprises 13 residues. CDR1 MRHNA and CDR2 SNTAGT come from the germline V gene. Written as DNA, the CDR3 is TGTGCCAGCAGTCCTGGGGAGGCAGATACGCAGTATTTT. This sequence encodes CASSPGEADTQYF.

The rearrangement joins TRBV6-1 to TRBJ2-3, with 9 bases fitting TRBD1. Trimming at V came to 10 bases and at J to 1 base, leaving 12 bases not matched to a gene. The CDR3 has 16 amino acids. Germline V CDR1 and CDR2: MNHNS, SASEGT. Here the CDR3 reads CATTQGTGTRTDTQYF. The CDR3 DNA reads as TGTGCCACCACCCAAGGGACAGGGACCCGCACAGATACGCAGTATTTT.

This clonotype has more than one count but fewer than ten. This chain uses TRBV2 with TRBJ2-1; 13 bases fit TRBD2. V lost 7 bases, J lost 5 bases, and 2 bases stayed unmatched. CDR1 and CDR2 (germline): SNHLY, FYNNEI. This CDR3 has 14 residues. The CDR3 here is CASTGTSGDNEQFF. As DNA, the CDR3 is TGTGCCAGCACGGGGACTAGCGGGGACAATGAGCAGTTCTTC. The whole variable domain, filled in from reference TRBV2 and TRBJ2-1, reads EPEVTQTPSHQVTQMGQEVILRCVPISNHLYFYWYRQILGQKVEFLVSFYNNEISEKSEIFDDQFSVERPDGSNFTLKIRSTKLEDSAMYFCASTGTSGDNEQFFGPGTRLTVL.

This clonotype has ten or more counts. The chain employs TRBV20-1 and TRBJ2-7; TRBD2 matches 8 bases. V lost 0 bases, J lost 4 bases, and 14 bases stayed unmatched. The CDR3 loop spans 17 amino acids. CDR1 is DFQATT and CDR2 is SNEGSKA in the germline V gene (reference sequence). Written as DNA, the CDR3 is TGCAGTGCTAGAGATTACTCCCGGACGTCTAGCGGGTACGAGCAGTACTTC. Encoded protein: CSARDYSRTSSGYEQYF.